Listed here are 14 T cell receptor beta chains from one sample, sequenced in a study of T cell responses to AZD1222 COVID-19 vaccine. Generated by immunoSEQ multiplex PCR, the TCRdb table keeps only in-frame clones and is missing some. The sample lists 85,000 to 120,000 clones, about 88% seen once, with about 5% in the top ten. Sequencing used peripheral blood, obtained on day 0 of AZD1222 vaccination. These receptors came from an adult in good health.

The genes are TRBV15 and TRBJ1-2, with TRBD1 matching 10 bases. V was clipped by 3 bases and J by 6 bases; unmatched bases: 4. Germline values: CDR1 LNHNV, CDR2 YYDKDF (reference sequence). The CDR3 runs to 14 residues. The CDR3 region has the DNA TGTGCCACCAGCAGGGACAGGGGGGGGGATGGCTACACCTTC. It translates to CATSRDRGGDGYTF.

The CDR3 sequence is CASSSTGFYGYTF. CDR3 nucleotides: TGTGCCAGCAGTTCGACAGGCTTCTATGGCTACACCTTC. The rearrangement joins TRBV27 to TRBJ1-2, with D tentatively TRBD1 (6 bases). Trimming pared 4 bases from V and 4 bases from J, leaving 10 bases between. CDR3 length: 13 residues. Germline V gene data show CDR1 as MNHEY and CDR2 as SMNVEV (reference sequence).

The V call is TRBV2, the J call TRBJ2-7; 8 nucleotides agree with TRBD1. CDR1 and CDR2 (germline): SNHLY, FYNNEI. With 6 bases clipped from V and 6 bases from J, the junction kept 4 bases outside the gene matches. This CDR3 comprises 12 residues. In DNA, the CDR3 is TGTGCCAGCAGGGCGACAGGGGCCGAGCAGTACTTC. It is translated as CASRATGAEQYF. The variable domain in full, completed from reference TRBV2 and TRBJ2-7, reads EPEVTQTPSHQVTQMGQEVILRCVPISNHLYFYWYRQILGQKVEFLVSFYNNEISEKSEIFDDQFSVERPDGSNFTLKIRSTKLEDSAMYFCASRATGAEQYFGPGTRLTVT.

The rearrangement joins TRBV10-3 to TRBJ2-1; 11 bases align to TRBD2. The CDR3 length is 15 residues. J was trimmed by 4 bases and V by 6 bases; bases with no gene match: 5. The germline V gene encodes CDR1 ENHRY and CDR2 SYGVKD. The CDR3 sequence: CAIRQGTSGYNEQFF. DNA of the CDR3: TGTGCCATCAGACAGGGGACTAGCGGTTACAATGAGCAGTTCTTC.

This chain links TRBV9 with TRBJ1-3, with 7 bases lining up with TRBD1. J gave up 4 bases and V 0 bases, and 7 bases lay outside the gene matches. Germline V gene data show CDR1 as SGDLS and CDR2 as YYNGEE. This CDR3 has 16 residues. DNA of the CDR3: TGTGCCAGCAGCGTAGGATTACAGGGGACCGGAAACACCATATATTTT. Its protein is CASSVGLQGTGNTIYF.

The genes are TRBV7-8 and TRBJ2-7; D ambiguous. Per germline, CDR1 SGHVS and CDR2 FQNEAQ. The CDR3 is 13 amino acids. V was pared by 1 base and J by 2 bases, with 6 bases between. DNA for the CDR3: TGTGCCAGCAGCTTAGTCGTGGCCTACGAGCAGTACTTC. Its translation is CASSLVVAYEQYF. The full variable domain, with the rest looked up from reference TRBV7-8 and TRBJ2-7, is GAGVSQSPRYKVAKRGQDVALRCDPISGHVSLFWYQQALGQGPEFLTYFQNEAQLDKSGLPSDRFFAERPEGSVSTLKIQRTQQEDSAVYLCASSLVVAYEQYFGPGTRLTVT.

This clone was observed a single time. The CDR3 DNA reads as TGTGCCAGCAGTGAAAGACAGGGGGCTGTAGCCAAAAACATTCAGTACTTC. Its protein is CASSERQGAVAKNIQYF. The chain combines TRBV2 with TRBJ2-4, with TRBD1 matching over 10 bases. The CDR3 length is 17 residues. Germline V gene data show CDR1 as SNHLY and CDR2 as FYNNEI. Trimming cost V 2 bases and J 0 bases; bases outside gene matches: 4.

The V call is TRBV10-3, the J call TRBJ2-7; 8 bases match TRBD1. Germline V gene sequence: CDR1 ENHRY, CDR2 SYGVKD. J gave up 0 bases and V 2 bases, and 3 bases lay outside the gene matches. The CDR3 runs 15 residues. CDR3 bases: TGTGCCATCAGTGAGGGGGACAGGAACTCCTACGAGCAGTACTTC. Translated: CAISEGDRNSYEQYF.

This clone has a single count. This chain connects TRBV29-1 to TRBJ1-1; D is unresolved. V shed 1 base and J shed 4 bases, with 13 bases lying between them. CDR1 and CDR2 (germline): SQVTM, ANQGSEA. The CDR3 contains 14 residues. The CDR3 region is CSVEVAGESTEAFF. In DNA form, the CDR3 reads TGCAGCGTTGAAGTTGCGGGAGAGAGCACTGAAGCTTTCTTT.

The V call is TRBV10-1, the J call TRBJ2-7, with D perhaps matching TRBD2 (6 bases). V gave up 4 bases and J gave up 3 bases, with 13 bases separating them. Germline values: CDR1 WNHNN, CDR2 SYGVQD (reference sequence). This CDR3 region has 14 residues. CDR3 protein: CASSGSGDHYEQYF. In nucleotides, the CDR3 is TGCGCCAGCAGTGGTAGCGGAGATCACTACGAGCAGTACTTC.

This clone appeared a few times. V gene TRBV6-2 or TRBV6-3 combines with J gene TRBJ1-1, with no clear D. Trimming cost V 6 bases and J 3 bases, with 8 bases left between them. The CDR3 has 12 amino acids. The V gene's germline CDR1 is MNHEY and CDR2 SVGEGT. The CDR3 nucleotides read TGTGCCAGCAGCTCCCTTTACACTGAAGCTTTCTTT. Translated, it gives CASSSLYTEAFF.

The CDR3 DNA reads as TGTGCCAGCAGCCCCGGGACAGGGGGCGCCGAGCAGTACTTC. It yields the protein CASSPGTGGAEQYF. This rearrangement joins TRBV27 to TRBJ2-7; 12 nucleotides line up with TRBD1. CDR1 MNHEY and CDR2 SMNVEV come from the germline V gene (reference sequence). V lost 6 bases and J lost 6; bases outside the gene matches: 6. The CDR3 totals 14 residues.

The V and J genes are TRBV18 and TRBJ1-4; D is ambiguous. The germline gives CDR1 KGHSH, CDR2 LQKENI. With 3 bases removed from V and 4 bases from J, the gap between germline ends came to 9 bases. The CDR3 loop spans 14 amino acids. The CDR3: CASSPRRNNEKLFF. The DNA of the CDR3 is TGTGCCAGCTCACCCCGGCGGAATAATGAAAAACTGTTTTTT.

The V and J genes are TRBV19 and TRBJ2-6; weak D call: TRBD2 (6 bases). V lost 6 bases, J lost 2 bases, and 14 bases lay in between. The CDR3 extends over 16 amino acids. Germline V gene lookup returns CDR1 LNHDA and CDR2 SQIVND (reference sequence). Written as DNA, the CDR3 is TGTGCCAGTAGGACCCAGGGCGGGGCTGGGGCCAACGTCCTGACTTTC. Amino acid sequence: CASRTQGGAGANVLTF.